These T cell receptor beta chains were read from a single sample in a study of shared clonotypes between healthy human individuals. The table came from immunoSEQ multiplex PCR; TCRdb's copy has only in-frame clones and leaves some out. The sample records about 2.3 million clones, 80% to 95% being singletons. Sequenced material: naive CD4+ T cells from PBMCs. The source of these receptors is a man aged 18 to 29 in good health. Some clones in this sample may be carry-over from other donors' samples. Both conserved end residues are part of each CDR3. The order of the fields is clone size, J gene, V gene, D gene, CDR3 protein, CDR3 DNA. D genes are given only for firm matches. The size entry is marked missing in some rows and otherwise reads once, few, many or a size class.

clone size: -; J gene: TRBJ2-1; V gene: TRBV5-6; D gene: -; CDR3 protein: CASSRGAGSYNEQFF; CDR3 DNA: TGTGCCAGCAGCCGGGGGGCTGGCTCCTACAATGAGCAGTTCTTC
clone size: -; J gene: TRBJ2-1; V gene: TRBV27; D gene: -; CDR3 protein: CASSFRHEQFF; CDR3 DNA: TGTGCCAGCAGTTTTAGGCATGAGCAGTTCTTC
clone size: -; J gene: TRBJ2-3; V gene: TRBV5-1; D gene: TRBD2; CDR3 protein: CASSLGAGGPGSTDTQYF; CDR3 DNA: TGCGCCAGCAGCTTGGGAGCGGGAGGGCCGGGGAGCACAGATACGCAGTATTTT
clone size: -; J gene: TRBJ2-6; V gene: TRBV18; D gene: -; CDR3 protein: CASSPAVYLEEPGANVLTF; CDR3 DNA: TGTGCCAGCTCACCAGCGGTGTACCTTGAGGAGCCTGGGGCCAACGTCCTGACTTTC
clone size: -; J gene: TRBJ2-3; V gene: TRBV7-6; D gene: TRBD2; CDR3 protein: CASSLGGSRADTQYF; CDR3 DNA: TGTGCCAGCAGCTTAGGCGGGAGTCGGGCAGATACGCAGTATTTT
clone size: -; J gene: TRBJ2-1; V gene: TRBV10-1; D gene: -; CDR3 protein: CASSQGPTPYNEQFF; CDR3 DNA: TGCGCCAGCAGTCAGGGACCTACACCCTACAATGAGCAGTTCTTC
clone size: -; J gene: TRBJ2-7; V gene: TRBV7-2; D gene: -; CDR3 protein: CASSLGTAFSYEQYF; CDR3 DNA: TGTGCCAGCAGCTTAGGGACAGCCTTCTCCTACGAGCAGTACTTC
clone size: -; J gene: TRBJ1-2; V gene: TRBV7-9; D gene: -; CDR3 protein: CASSLVWKPDYGYTF; CDR3 DNA: TGTGCCAGCAGCTTAGTCTGGAAACCTGACTATGGCTACACCTTC
clone size: -; J gene: TRBJ1-1; V gene: TRBV18; D gene: -; CDR3 protein: CASSLASPLEAFF; CDR3 DNA: TGTGCCAGCTCGCTCGCTTCTCCCCTTGAAGCTTTCTTT
clone size: -; J gene: TRBJ2-7; V gene: TRBV11-3; D gene: TRBD1; CDR3 protein: CASSLGQGERYEQYF; CDR3 DNA: TGTGCCAGCAGCTTAGGACAGGGGGAAAGGTACGAGCAGTACTTC
clone size: once; J gene: TRBJ2-5; V gene: TRBV28; D gene: TRBD1; CDR3 protein: CASITGGRETQYF; CDR3 DNA: TGTGCCAGCATTACAGGGGGCCGAGAGACCCAGTACTTC
clone size: -; J gene: TRBJ1-1; V gene: TRBV6-6; D gene: -; CDR3 protein: CASSSTGPWTEAFF; CDR3 DNA: TGTGCCAGCAGTTCGACCGGGCCCTGGACTGAAGCTTTCTTT
clone size: -; J gene: TRBJ2-7; V gene: TRBV6-5; D gene: TRBD2; CDR3 protein: CASSGLSGSSYEQYF; CDR3 DNA: TGTGCCAGCAGCGGTCTTAGCGGGAGCTCCTACGAGCAGTACTTC
clone size: -; J gene: TRBJ2-7; V gene: TRBV7-9; D gene: TRBD2; CDR3 protein: CASSFTGTGPGGEQYF; CDR3 DNA: TGTGCCAGCAGCTTCACCGGGACTGGGCCGGGAGGCGAGCAGTACTTC
clone size: -; J gene: TRBJ2-7; V gene: TRBV28; D gene: TRBD2; CDR3 protein: CASRDPSGSYEQYF; CDR3 DNA: TGTGCCAGCAGGGACCCTAGCGGCTCCTACGAGCAGTACTTC
clone size: -; J gene: TRBJ1-2; V gene: TRBV5-1; D gene: TRBD1; CDR3 protein: CASSRGGQALTYGYTF; CDR3 DNA: TGCGCCAGCAGCAGGGGGGGACAGGCCTTGACCTATGGCTACACCTTC
clone size: once; J gene: TRBJ2-3; V gene: TRBV7-2; D gene: -; CDR3 protein: CASSLEGSDTQYF; CDR3 DNA: TGTGCCAGCAGCTTGGAGGGGTCAGATACGCAGTATTTT
clone size: -; J gene: TRBJ1-2; V gene: TRBV7-8; D gene: -; CDR3 protein: CASSLVARAGYGYTF; CDR3 DNA: TGTGCCAGCAGCTTAGTAGCCAGGGCTGGATATGGCTACACCTTC
clone size: -; J gene: TRBJ1-2; V gene: TRBV19; D gene: -; CDR3 protein: CASSIGGALLYGYTF; CDR3 DNA: TGTGCCAGTAGTATCGGAGGGGCCTTACTCTATGGCTACACCTTC
clone size: -; J gene: TRBJ2-5; V gene: TRBV28; D gene: -; CDR3 protein: CATVPGRRQETQYF; CDR3 DNA: TGTGCCACCGTACCCGGACGGAGACAAGAGACCCAGTACTTC
clone size: few; J gene: TRBJ1-4; V gene: TRBV6-5; D gene: TRBD1; CDR3 protein: CASRTGDEKLFF; CDR3 DNA: TGTGCCAGCAGGACAGGGGATGAAAAACTGTTTTTT
clone size: -; J gene: TRBJ2-3; V gene: TRBV29-1; D gene: TRBD1; CDR3 protein: CSASGTGPDTQYF; CDR3 DNA: TGCAGCGCCTCCGGGACAGGGCCAGATACGCAGTATTTT
clone size: -; J gene: TRBJ1-2; V gene: TRBV6-6; D gene: -; CDR3 protein: CASSYSGRSYGYTF; CDR3 DNA: TGTGCCAGCAGTTACTCCGGTAGGAGCTATGGCTACACCTTC
clone size: -; J gene: TRBJ1-3; V gene: TRBV28; D gene: -; CDR3 protein: CASSLGIRVFGNTIYF; CDR3 DNA: TGTGCCAGCAGTTTAGGTATTCGGGTCTTCGGAAACACCATATATTTT
clone size: -; J gene: TRBJ2-7; V gene: TRBV7-2; D gene: TRBD2; CDR3 protein: CASSVSGSIDEQYF; CDR3 DNA: TGTGCCAGCAGCGTTAGCGGGAGTATCGACGAGCAGTACTTC
clone size: -; J gene: TRBJ2-1; V gene: TRBV9; D gene: -; CDR3 protein: CASSVSQVSYNEQFF; CDR3 DNA: TGTGCCAGCAGCGTATCACAGGTGTCATACAATGAGCAGTTCTTC
clone size: -; J gene: TRBJ2-5; V gene: TRBV7-6; D gene: -; CDR3 protein: CASSPSSEETQYF; CDR3 DNA: TGTGCCAGCAGCCCCAGTAGCGAGGAGACCCAGTACTTC
clone size: -; J gene: TRBJ2-2; V gene: TRBV2; D gene: -; CDR3 protein: CASKFDGSPTGELFF; CDR3 DNA: TGTGCCAGCAAGTTCGACGGGAGCCCCACCGGGGAGCTGTTTTTT
clone size: -; J gene: TRBJ1-1; V gene: TRBV5-4; D gene: TRBD1; CDR3 protein: CASSFVDRVGTEAFF; CDR3 DNA: TGTGCCAGCAGTTTCGTAGACAGGGTAGGGACTGAAGCTTTCTTT
clone size: -; J gene: TRBJ2-7; V gene: TRBV29-1; D gene: TRBD1; CDR3 protein: CSVEVGTGGREQYF; CDR3 DNA: TGCAGCGTTGAGGTCGGGACAGGGGGTCGCGAGCAGTACTTC
clone size: -; J gene: TRBJ1-2; V gene: TRBV28; D gene: -; CDR3 protein: CASRPSRRQYGYTF; CDR3 DNA: TGTGCCAGCAGACCCTCCCGCCGCCAGTATGGCTACACCTTC
clone size: -; J gene: TRBJ2-3; V gene: TRBV28; D gene: -; CDR3 protein: CASSDHGSPDTQYF; CDR3 DNA: TGTGCCAGCAGTGACCACGGGTCCCCAGATACGCAGTATTTT
clone size: -; J gene: TRBJ1-1; V gene: TRBV10-3; D gene: -; CDR3 protein: CAISGDVNTEAFF; CDR3 DNA: TGTGCCATCAGTGGGGACGTGAACACTGAAGCTTTCTTT
clone size: -; J gene: TRBJ2-5; V gene: TRBV9; D gene: TRBD2; CDR3 protein: CASSENEKASGMETQYF; CDR3 DNA: TGTGCCAGCAGCGAGAATGAGAAGGCTAGCGGGATGGAGACCCAGTACTTC
clone size: -; J gene: TRBJ2-1; V gene: TRBV6-5; D gene: -; CDR3 protein: CASSPRSAGRNEQFF; CDR3 DNA: TGTGCCAGCAGCCCCCGAAGCGCAGGGCGGAATGAGCAGTTCTTC
clone size: -; J gene: TRBJ1-6; V gene: TRBV7-9; D gene: -; CDR3 protein: CASSFRWQGPNSPLHF; CDR3 DNA: TGTGCCAGCAGCTTCAGGTGGCAGGGCCCCAATTCACCCCTCCACTTT
clone size: once; J gene: TRBJ2-3; V gene: TRBV7-9; D gene: -; CDR3 protein: CASSSPGAITSTDTQYF; CDR3 DNA: TGTGCCAGCAGCTCCCCAGGGGCGATAACTAGCACAGATACGCAGTATTTT
clone size: -; J gene: TRBJ1-2; V gene: TRBV27; D gene: -; CDR3 protein: CASSLDSNYGYTF; CDR3 DNA: TGTGCCAGCAGTTTAGACTCTAACTATGGCTACACCTTC
clone size: -; J gene: TRBJ2-1; V gene: TRBV5-1; D gene: TRBD2; CDR3 protein: CASSASGGVGNEQFF; CDR3 DNA: TGCGCCAGCAGCGCTAGCGGGGGGGTCGGCAATGAGCAGTTCTTC
clone size: -; J gene: TRBJ2-5; V gene: TRBV5-1; D gene: -; CDR3 protein: CASSPGRGPETQYF; CDR3 DNA: TGCGCCAGCAGCCCGGGACGGGGGCCAGAGACCCAGTACTTC
clone size: -; J gene: TRBJ2-5; V gene: TRBV5-1; D gene: -; CDR3 protein: CASSSGRPVQETQYF; CDR3 DNA: TGCGCCAGCAGCTCGGGACGGCCGGTCCAAGAGACCCAGTACTTC
clone size: -; J gene: TRBJ2-3; V gene: TRBV7-2; D gene: TRBD1; CDR3 protein: CASSLRTGPSTDTQYF; CDR3 DNA: TGTGCCAGCAGCTTAAGGACAGGGCCTAGCACAGATACGCAGTATTTT
clone size: -; J gene: TRBJ2-3; V gene: TRBV10-3; D gene: -; CDR3 protein: CAISDVDTQYF; CDR3 DNA: TGTGCCATCAGTGATGTTGATACGCAGTATTTT
clone size: once; J gene: TRBJ2-1; V gene: TRBV28; D gene: TRBD2; CDR3 protein: CASSSLAVYSNEQFF; CDR3 DNA: TGTGCCAGCAGTTCCCTAGCGGTTTACAGCAATGAGCAGTTCTTC
clone size: -; J gene: TRBJ2-2; V gene: TRBV9; D gene: TRBD1; CDR3 protein: CASSVGQGTGGELFF; CDR3 DNA: TGTGCCAGCAGCGTAGGACAGGGAACGGGCGGGGAGCTGTTTTTT
clone size: few; J gene: TRBJ2-5; V gene: TRBV5-1; D gene: TRBD2; CDR3 protein: CASSLLAGTQETQYF; CDR3 DNA: TGCGCCAGCAGCTTACTAGCGGGAACCCAAGAGACCCAGTACTTC
clone size: -; J gene: TRBJ2-5; V gene: TRBV5-1; D gene: -; CDR3 protein: CASSLQRQETQYF; CDR3 DNA: TGCGCCAGCAGCTTGCAGCGGCAAGAGACCCAGTACTTC
clone size: -; J gene: TRBJ2-3; V gene: TRBV5-4; D gene: TRBD2; CDR3 protein: CASSFFNLAVLTDTQYF; CDR3 DNA: TGTGCCAGCAGCTTTTTTAACCTAGCGGTCCTCACAGATACGCAGTATTTT
clone size: -; J gene: TRBJ2-7; V gene: TRBV6-5; D gene: -; CDR3 protein: CASSSREGAMDSEQYF; CDR3 DNA: TGTGCCAGCAGTTCCAGGGAGGGGGCAATGGACTCCGAGCAGTACTTC
clone size: -; J gene: TRBJ2-1; V gene: TRBV5-1; D gene: TRBD1; CDR3 protein: CASSLFGTANEQFF; CDR3 DNA: TGCGCCAGCAGCTTGTTCGGGACAGCGAATGAGCAGTTCTTC
clone size: -; J gene: TRBJ2-7; V gene: TRBV19; D gene: TRBD1; CDR3 protein: CASRPDRGREKQYF; CDR3 DNA: TGTGCCAGTAGGCCGGACAGGGGGCGAGAAAAGCAGTACTTC
clone size: -; J gene: TRBJ2-7; V gene: TRBV7-2; D gene: -; CDR3 protein: CASSSRTSEQYF; CDR3 DNA: TGTGCCAGCAGCTCTAGAACTAGCGAGCAGTACTTC
clone size: -; J gene: TRBJ2-3; V gene: TRBV7-3; D gene: TRBD2; CDR3 protein: CASSFAGASTDTQYF; CDR3 DNA: TGTGCCAGCAGCTTTGCGGGAGCAAGCACAGATACGCAGTATTTT
clone size: -; J gene: TRBJ2-7; V gene: TRBV7-6; D gene: -; CDR3 protein: CASTPGGPAGPSEQYF; CDR3 DNA: TGTGCCAGCACCCCTGGGGGGCCAGCGGGGCCGTCCGAGCAGTACTTC
clone size: few; J gene: TRBJ2-1; V gene: TRBV9; D gene: -; CDR3 protein: CASSVQGSSYNEQFF; CDR3 DNA: TGTGCCAGCAGCGTACAGGGGAGCTCCTACAATGAGCAGTTCTTC
clone size: -; J gene: TRBJ2-3; V gene: TRBV5-1; D gene: TRBD2; CDR3 protein: CASSAGLAGNTDTQYF; CDR3 DNA: TGCGCCAGCAGCGCGGGACTAGCGGGAAACACAGATACGCAGTATTTT
clone size: -; J gene: TRBJ2-5; V gene: TRBV18; D gene: TRBD2; CDR3 protein: CASSPETSGRIQYF; CDR3 DNA: TGTGCCAGCTCACCCGAGACTAGCGGGAGAATCCAGTACTTC